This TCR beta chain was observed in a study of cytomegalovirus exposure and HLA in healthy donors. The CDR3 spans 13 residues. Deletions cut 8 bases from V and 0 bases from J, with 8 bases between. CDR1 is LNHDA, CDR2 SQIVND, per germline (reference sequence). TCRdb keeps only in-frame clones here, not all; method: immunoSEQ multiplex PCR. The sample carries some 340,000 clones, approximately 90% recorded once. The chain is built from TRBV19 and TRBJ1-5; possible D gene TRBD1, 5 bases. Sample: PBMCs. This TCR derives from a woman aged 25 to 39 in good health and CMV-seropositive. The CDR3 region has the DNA TGTGCCAGTGGGGACTATAGCAATCAGCCCCAGCATTTT. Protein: CASGDYSNQPQHF. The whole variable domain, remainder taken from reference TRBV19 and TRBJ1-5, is DGGITQSPKYLFRKEGQNVTLSCEQNLNHDAMYWYRQDPGQGLRLIYYSQIVNDFQKGDIAEGYSVSREKKESFPLTVTSAQKNPTAFYLCASGDYSNQPQHFGDGTRLSIL.